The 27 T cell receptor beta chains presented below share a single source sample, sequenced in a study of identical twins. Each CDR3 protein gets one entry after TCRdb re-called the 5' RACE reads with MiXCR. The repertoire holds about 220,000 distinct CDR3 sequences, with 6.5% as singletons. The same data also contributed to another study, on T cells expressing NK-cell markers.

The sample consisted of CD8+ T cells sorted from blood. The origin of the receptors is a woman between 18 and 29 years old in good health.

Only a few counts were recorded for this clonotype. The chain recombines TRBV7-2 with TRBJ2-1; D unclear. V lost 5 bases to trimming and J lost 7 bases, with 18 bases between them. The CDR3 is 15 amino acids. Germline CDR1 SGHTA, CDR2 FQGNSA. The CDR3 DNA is TGTGCCAGCAGCGCCGGGCCCTACACGAGGAATGAGCAGTTCTTC. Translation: CASSAGPYTRNEQFF.

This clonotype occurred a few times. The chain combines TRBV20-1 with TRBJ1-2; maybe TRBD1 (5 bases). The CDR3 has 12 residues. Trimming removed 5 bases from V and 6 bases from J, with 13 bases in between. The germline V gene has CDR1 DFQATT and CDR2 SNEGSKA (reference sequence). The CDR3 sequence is CSAPGTRDGYTF. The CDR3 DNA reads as TGCAGTGCTCCCGGGACTCGGGATGGCTACACCTTC.

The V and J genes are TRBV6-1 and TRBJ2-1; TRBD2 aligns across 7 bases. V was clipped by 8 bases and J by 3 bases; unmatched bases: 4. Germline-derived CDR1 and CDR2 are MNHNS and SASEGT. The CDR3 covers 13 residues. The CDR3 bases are TGTGCCAGCCGGGCGGGGGACTACAATGAGCAGTTCTTC. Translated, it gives CASRAGDYNEQFF.

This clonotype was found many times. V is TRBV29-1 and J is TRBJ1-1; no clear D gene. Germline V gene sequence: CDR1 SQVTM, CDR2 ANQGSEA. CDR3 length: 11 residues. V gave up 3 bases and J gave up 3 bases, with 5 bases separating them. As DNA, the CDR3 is TGCAGCGTTGAGATGTACACTGAAGCTTTCTTT. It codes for CSVEMYTEAFF.

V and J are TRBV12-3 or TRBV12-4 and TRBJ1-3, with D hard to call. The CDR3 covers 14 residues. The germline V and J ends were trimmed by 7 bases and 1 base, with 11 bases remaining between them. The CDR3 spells CASIPWVSGNTIYF. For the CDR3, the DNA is TGTGCCAGCATCCCATGGGTATCTGGAAACACCATATATTTT.

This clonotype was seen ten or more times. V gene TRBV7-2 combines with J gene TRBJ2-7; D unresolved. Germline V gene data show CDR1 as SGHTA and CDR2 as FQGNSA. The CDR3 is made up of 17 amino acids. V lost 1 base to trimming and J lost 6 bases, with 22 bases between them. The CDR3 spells CASSLERRLLGSGEQYF. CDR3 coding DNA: TGTGCCAGCAGCTTAGAGCGTCGACTGCTTGGGTCGGGCGAGCAGTACTTC.

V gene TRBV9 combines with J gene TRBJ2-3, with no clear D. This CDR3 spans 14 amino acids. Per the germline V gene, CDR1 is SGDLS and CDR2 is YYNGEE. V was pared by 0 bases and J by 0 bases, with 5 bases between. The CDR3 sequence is CASSVVTSTDTQYF. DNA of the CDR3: TGTGCCAGCAGCGTAGTTACCAGCACAGATACGCAGTATTTT.

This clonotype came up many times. CDR3 coding DNA: TGTGCCAGCAGTCCCAGTGGGGTTTCACCTCAGTACTTC. Encoded protein: CASSPSGVSPQYF. This sequence joins TRBV12-3 or TRBV12-4 and TRBJ2-5; no definite D call. V shed 5 bases and J shed 11 bases, with 18 bases lying between them. This CDR3 contains 13 residues.

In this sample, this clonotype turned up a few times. CDR3 in DNA: TGTGCCAGCAGTTACTCGTTCAGGCCAACTAATGAAAAACTGTTTTTT. Its protein product is CASSYSFRPTNEKLFF. The V call is TRBV6-5, the J call TRBJ1-4; D is uncertain. With 0 bases removed from V and 0 bases from J, the gap between germline ends came to 8 bases. CDR1 is MNHEY and CDR2 is SVGAGI in the germline V gene. The length of the CDR3 is 16 residues.

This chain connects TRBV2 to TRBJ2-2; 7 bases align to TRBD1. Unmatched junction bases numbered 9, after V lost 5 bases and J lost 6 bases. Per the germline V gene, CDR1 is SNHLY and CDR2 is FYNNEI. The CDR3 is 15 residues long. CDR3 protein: CASSPGQLNPGELFF. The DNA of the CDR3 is TGTGCCAGCAGTCCGGGACAGCTCAACCCCGGGGAGCTGTTTTTT.

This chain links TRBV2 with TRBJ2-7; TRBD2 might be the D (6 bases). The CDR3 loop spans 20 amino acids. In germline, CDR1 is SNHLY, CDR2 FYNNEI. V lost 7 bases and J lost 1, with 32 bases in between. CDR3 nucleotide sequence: TGTGCCAGCATTGGGGGGAAACGACAGAGTTTAGAACAAGCTTCCTACGAGCAGTACTTC. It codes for CASIGGKRQSLEQASYEQYF.

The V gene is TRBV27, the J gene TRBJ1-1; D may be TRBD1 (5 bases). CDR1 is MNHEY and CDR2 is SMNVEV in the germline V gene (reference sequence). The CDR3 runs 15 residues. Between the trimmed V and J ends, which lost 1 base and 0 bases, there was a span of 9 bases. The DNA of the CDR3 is TGTGCCAGCAGTTTATTGGCGGGGCTGAACACTGAAGCTTTCTTT. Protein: CASSLLAGLNTEAFF.

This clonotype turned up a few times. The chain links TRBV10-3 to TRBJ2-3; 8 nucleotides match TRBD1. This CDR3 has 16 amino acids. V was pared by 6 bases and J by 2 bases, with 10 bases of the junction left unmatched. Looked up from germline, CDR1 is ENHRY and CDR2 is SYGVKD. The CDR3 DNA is TGTGCCATCAGGAGAACCGGGACAGGCCCCACAGATACGCAGTATTTT. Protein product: CAIRRTGTGPTDTQYF.

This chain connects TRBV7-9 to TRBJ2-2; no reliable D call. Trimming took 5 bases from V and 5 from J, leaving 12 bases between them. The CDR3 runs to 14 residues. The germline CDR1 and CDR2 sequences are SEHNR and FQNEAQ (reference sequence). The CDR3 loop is CASSVNVGTGELFF. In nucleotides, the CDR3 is TGTGCCAGCAGCGTCAACGTGGGGACCGGGGAGCTGTTTTTT.

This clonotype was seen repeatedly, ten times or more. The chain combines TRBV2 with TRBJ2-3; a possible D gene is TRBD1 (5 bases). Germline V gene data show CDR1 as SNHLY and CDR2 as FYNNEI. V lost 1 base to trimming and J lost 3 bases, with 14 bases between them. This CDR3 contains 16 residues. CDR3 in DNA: TGTGCCAGCAGTGAAGGGACACAGTCAGTAACAGATACGCAGTATTTT. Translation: CASSEGTQSVTDTQYF.

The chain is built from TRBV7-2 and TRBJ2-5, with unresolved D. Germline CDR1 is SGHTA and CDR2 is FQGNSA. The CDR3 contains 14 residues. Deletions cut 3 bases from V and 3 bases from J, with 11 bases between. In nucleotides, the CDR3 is TGTGCCAGCAGCTTCAAGGCTATGGAAGAGACCCAGTACTTC. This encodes CASSFKAMEETQYF.

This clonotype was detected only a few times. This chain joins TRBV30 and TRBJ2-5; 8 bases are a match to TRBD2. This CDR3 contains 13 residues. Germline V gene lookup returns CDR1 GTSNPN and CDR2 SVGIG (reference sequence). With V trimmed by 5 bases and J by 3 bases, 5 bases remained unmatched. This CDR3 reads CAWEGLGKETQYF. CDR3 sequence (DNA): TGTGCCTGGGAGGGACTAGGCAAAGAGACCCAGTACTTC.

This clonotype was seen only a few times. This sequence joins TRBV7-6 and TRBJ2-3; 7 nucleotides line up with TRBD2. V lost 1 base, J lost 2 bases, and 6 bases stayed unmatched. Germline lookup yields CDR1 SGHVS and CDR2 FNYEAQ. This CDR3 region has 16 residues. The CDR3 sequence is CASSLGAGTYTDTQYF. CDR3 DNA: TGTGCCAGCAGCTTAGGAGCGGGAACATACACAGATACGCAGTATTTT.

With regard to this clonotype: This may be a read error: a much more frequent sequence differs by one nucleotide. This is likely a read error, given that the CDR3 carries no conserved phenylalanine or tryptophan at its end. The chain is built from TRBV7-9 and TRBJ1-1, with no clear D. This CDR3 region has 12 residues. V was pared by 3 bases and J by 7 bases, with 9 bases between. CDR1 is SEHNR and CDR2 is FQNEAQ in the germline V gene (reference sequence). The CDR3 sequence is CASSFGTVEAFS. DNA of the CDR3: TGTGCCAGCAGCTTCGGTACAGTTGAAGCTTTCTCT.

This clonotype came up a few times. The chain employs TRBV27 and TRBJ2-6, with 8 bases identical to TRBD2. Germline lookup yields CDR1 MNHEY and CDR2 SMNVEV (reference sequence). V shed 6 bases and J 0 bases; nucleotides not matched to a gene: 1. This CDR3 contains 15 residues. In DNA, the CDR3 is TGTGCCAGCAGGGGACTAGACTCTGGGGCCAACGTCCTGACTTTC. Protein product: CASRGLDSGANVLTF.

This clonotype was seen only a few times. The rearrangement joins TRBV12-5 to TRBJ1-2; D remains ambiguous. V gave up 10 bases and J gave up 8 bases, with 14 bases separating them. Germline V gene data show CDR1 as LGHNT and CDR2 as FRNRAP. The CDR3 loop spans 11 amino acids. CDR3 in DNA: TGTGCTATACTACTGACGGGCGGCTACACCTTC. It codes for CAILLTGGYTF.

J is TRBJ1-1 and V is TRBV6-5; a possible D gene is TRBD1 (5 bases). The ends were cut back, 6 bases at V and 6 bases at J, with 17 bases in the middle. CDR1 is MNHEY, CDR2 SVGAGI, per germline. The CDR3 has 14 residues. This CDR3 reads CASSLQAAGPEAFF. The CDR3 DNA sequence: TGTGCCAGCAGCTTACAGGCAGCAGGACCTGAAGCTTTCTTT.

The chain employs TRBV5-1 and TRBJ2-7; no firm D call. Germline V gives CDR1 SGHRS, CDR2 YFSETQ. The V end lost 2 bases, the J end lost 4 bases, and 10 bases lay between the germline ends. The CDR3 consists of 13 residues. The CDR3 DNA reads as TGCGCCAGCAGCTTCACTTTACAATACGAGCAGTACTTC. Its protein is CASSFTLQYEQYF.

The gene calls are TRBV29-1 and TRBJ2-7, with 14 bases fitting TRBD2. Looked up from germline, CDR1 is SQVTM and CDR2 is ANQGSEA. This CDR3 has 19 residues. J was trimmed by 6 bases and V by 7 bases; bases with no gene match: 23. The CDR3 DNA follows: TGCAGCGCCCGCGGGCTGACTAGCGGGAGGGGCCCTACTACTATCGAGCAGTACTTC. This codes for CSARGLTSGRGPTTIEQYF.

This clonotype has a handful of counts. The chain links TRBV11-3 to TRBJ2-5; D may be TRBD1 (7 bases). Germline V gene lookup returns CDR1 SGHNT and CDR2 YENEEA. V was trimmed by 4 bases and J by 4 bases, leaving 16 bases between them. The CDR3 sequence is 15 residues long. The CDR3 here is CASSSSGGPSETQYF. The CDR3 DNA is TGTGCCAGCAGCTCCTCAGGGGGGCCTTCAGAGACCCAGTACTTC. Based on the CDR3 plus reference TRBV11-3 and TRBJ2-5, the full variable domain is EAGVVQSPRYKIIEKKQPVAFWCNPISGHNTLYWYLQNLGQGPELLIRYENEEAVDDSQLPKDRFSAERLKGVDSTLKIQPAELGDSAVYLCASSSSGGPSETQYFGPGTRLLVL.

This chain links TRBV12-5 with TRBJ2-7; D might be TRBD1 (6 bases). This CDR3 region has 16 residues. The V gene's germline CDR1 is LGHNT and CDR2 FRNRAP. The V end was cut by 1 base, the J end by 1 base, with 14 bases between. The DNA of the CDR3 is TGTGCTAGTGGTTTGGCCGGAGAGACAGGATCCTACGAGCAGTACTTC. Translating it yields CASGLAGETGSYEQYF.

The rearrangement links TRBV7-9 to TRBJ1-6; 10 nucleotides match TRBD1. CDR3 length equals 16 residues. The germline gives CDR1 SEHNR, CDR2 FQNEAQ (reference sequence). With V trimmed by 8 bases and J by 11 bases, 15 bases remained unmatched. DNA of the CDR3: TGTGCCAGCCTAGCCCCGGGACAGGGGCTGAGGACACCCCTCCACTTT. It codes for CASLAPGQGLRTPLHF.